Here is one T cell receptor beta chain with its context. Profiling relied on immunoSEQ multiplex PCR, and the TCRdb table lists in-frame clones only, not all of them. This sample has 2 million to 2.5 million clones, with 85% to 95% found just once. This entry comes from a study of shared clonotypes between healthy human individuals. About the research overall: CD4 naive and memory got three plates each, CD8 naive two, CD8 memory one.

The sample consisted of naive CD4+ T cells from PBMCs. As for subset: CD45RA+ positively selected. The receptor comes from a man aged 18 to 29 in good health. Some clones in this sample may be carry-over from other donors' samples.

CDR3 sequence reads: CASSPRGISKDEQFF. CDR3 DNA: TGTGCCAGCTCACCGCGGGGGATTTCCAAGGATGAGCAGTTCTTC. This chain uses TRBV18 with TRBJ2-1; TRBD2 matches 7 bases. This CDR3 has 15 residues. The V and J ends lost 3 bases and 8 bases, in that order; junction bases with no gene match: 10. Per germline, CDR1 KGHSH and CDR2 LQKENI.